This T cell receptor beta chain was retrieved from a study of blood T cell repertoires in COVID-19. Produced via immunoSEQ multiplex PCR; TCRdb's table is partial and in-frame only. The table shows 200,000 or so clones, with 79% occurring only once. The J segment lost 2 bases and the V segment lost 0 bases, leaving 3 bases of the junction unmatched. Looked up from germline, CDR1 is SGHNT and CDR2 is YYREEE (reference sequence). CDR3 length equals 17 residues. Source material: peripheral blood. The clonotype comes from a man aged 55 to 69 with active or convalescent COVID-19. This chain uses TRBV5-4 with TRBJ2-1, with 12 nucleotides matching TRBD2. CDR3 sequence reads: CASSLGPSGRAYNEQFF. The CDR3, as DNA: TGTGCCAGCAGCTTGGGACCTAGCGGGAGGGCCTACAATGAGCAGTTCTTC.